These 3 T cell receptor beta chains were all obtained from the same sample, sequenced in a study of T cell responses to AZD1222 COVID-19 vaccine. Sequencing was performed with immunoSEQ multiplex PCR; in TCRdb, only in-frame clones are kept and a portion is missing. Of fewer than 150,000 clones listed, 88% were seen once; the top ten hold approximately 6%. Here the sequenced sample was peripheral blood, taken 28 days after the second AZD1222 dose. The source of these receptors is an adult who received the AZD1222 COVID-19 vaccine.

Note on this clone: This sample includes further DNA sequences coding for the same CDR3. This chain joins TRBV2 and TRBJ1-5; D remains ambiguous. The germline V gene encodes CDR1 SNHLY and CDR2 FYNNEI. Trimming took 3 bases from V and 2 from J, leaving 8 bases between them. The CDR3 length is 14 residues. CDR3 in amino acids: CASSDRLGNQPQHF. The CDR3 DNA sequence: TGTGCCAGCAGTGATCGGTTGGGCAATCAGCCCCAGCATTTT.

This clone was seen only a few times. CDR3: CASSLAWVETQYF. CDR3 nucleotides: TGCGCCAGCAGCTTGGCCTGGGTAGAGACCCAGTACTTC. The gene calls are TRBV5-1 and TRBJ2-5; D is unclear. The V gene lost 0 bases and the J gene lost 4 bases, with 7 bases spanning the gap. Per germline, CDR1 SGHRS and CDR2 YFSETQ. The CDR3 has 13 residues.

In nucleotides, the CDR3 is TGTGCCAGCAGTTACCGGACAGGGAGAAAAGGGGCCGGGGAGCTGTTTTTT. Encoded protein: CASSYRTGRKGAGELFF. This chain joins TRBV27 and TRBJ2-2; 8 bases align to TRBD1. After removal of 4 bases from V and 6 bases from J, the junction contained 13 bases not matched to a gene. This CDR3 is built from 17 residues. The V gene's germline CDR1 is MNHEY and CDR2 SMNVEV (reference sequence).